This T cell receptor beta chain was captured in a study of cytomegalovirus exposure and HLA in healthy donors. PCR employed 60 Vbeta and 13 Jbeta primers. Repertoires were generated with immunoSEQ multiplex PCR, while TCRdb's copy carries only in-frame clones and drops some. The sample contains about 120,000 clones, 75% to 85% of which appear only once. In germline, CDR1 is GTSNPN, CDR2 SVGIG (reference sequence). V lost 3 bases and J lost 0, with 11 bases in between. The CDR3 is 15 residues long. The V gene is TRBV30, the J gene TRBJ1-4, with no clear D. The sequencing sample was made of PBMCs. The source is a male donor in good health and CMV-seronegative. CDR3 sequence: CAWSARGATNEKLFF. CDR3 bases: TGTGCCTGGAGCGCCCGCGGAGCAACTAATGAAAAACTGTTTTTT. The whole variable domain, remainder taken from reference TRBV30 and TRBJ1-4, is SQTIHQWPATLVQPVGSPLSLECTVEGTSNPNLYWYRQAAGRGLQLLFYSVGIGQISSEVPQNLSASRPQDRQFILSSKKLLLSDSGFYLCAWSARGATNEKLFFGSGTQLSVL.